This TCR beta chain emerged from a study of blood T cell repertoires in COVID-19 (dated by TCRdb to the early 2020s). Study-level background: Samples covering the acute and convalescent phases of COVID-19 were provided by collaborators in the United States, Italy and Spain. Where HLA class I and class II types were available, the types were taken from metadata supplied by the sample provider, not from assay-based typing. Deeply sampled blood TCRbeta repertoires from subjects exposed to, actively infected with, or recovered from COVID-19 were included in the dataset. The material from the prospective study consisted of cDNA or gDNA derived from T cells, B-cell-depleted T cells, or PBMCs. The samples were drawn from two sources: the first 160 participants of the ongoing ImmuneRACE study, and about 1,300 subjects contributed by 6 global collaborators. The repertoires were released in a freely available public database intended as a resource for research on the immune response to SARS-CoV-2. The sample metadata nearly always contained a de-identified subject ID, COVID-19 status, age in years and sex.

This clone was picked up one time. The antigen it recognizes is unknown. No base-level quality is on record; no much larger clone is a single base apart. TCRbeta CDR3 regions were amplified from genomic DNA using the immunoSEQ Assay, a bias-controlled multiplex PCR. The authors' pipeline ran thus. Within the assay, amplification of reference gene primers was used to estimate how many nucleated cells each sample contained. Sequence reads were collapsed and filtered to measure the absolute abundance of every unique TCRbeta CDR3 rearrangement. For each sample, productive Simpson clonality was calculated as the square root of Simpson's diversity index over productive rearrangements. Sourced from immuneACCESS, this table was stored by TCRdb with only in-frame sequences that have V and J called. A share of the clones is absent; for the studies checked, an unresolved V gene accounts for under half, and the remainder has no known explanation. Clonal size and the V and J genes are those of that table, whereas D and trimming came from the DNA. The sample table records around 180,000 clones; 80% to 90% of these occur just once. Roughly 3.5% of the sample goes to the ten largest clones.

The collaborating institutions used their own protocols to collect whole blood in K2EDTA tubes. For TCRbeta analysis, collaborators shipped samples as frozen whole blood, isolated PBMCs, or DNA extracted from either of those sample types. The paper as a whole reports these results and caveats: How much clinical and demographic metadata was included differed by source and by participant, and the metadata was provided uncurated.

The receptor comes from a man in his 60s with acute or convalescent COVID-19. The sequencing input was peripheral blood.

The CDR3 reads CASSYMGGGNQPQHF. The nucleotide sequence is given as TGTGCCAGCAGCTACATGGGGGGGGGTAATCAGCCCCAGCATTTT. Here the chain combines TRBV6-5 and TRBJ1-5; TRBD1 is a weak D gene call, 5 bases matching. The CDR3 numbers 15 residues from cysteine through phenylalanine. Just CDR3 DNA is preserved here, 45 bases in frame from base 1. The germline ends are 16 bases apart after V is trimmed by 6 bases and J by 4 bases. The germline V gene gives CDR1 as MNHEY and CDR2 as SVGAGI.